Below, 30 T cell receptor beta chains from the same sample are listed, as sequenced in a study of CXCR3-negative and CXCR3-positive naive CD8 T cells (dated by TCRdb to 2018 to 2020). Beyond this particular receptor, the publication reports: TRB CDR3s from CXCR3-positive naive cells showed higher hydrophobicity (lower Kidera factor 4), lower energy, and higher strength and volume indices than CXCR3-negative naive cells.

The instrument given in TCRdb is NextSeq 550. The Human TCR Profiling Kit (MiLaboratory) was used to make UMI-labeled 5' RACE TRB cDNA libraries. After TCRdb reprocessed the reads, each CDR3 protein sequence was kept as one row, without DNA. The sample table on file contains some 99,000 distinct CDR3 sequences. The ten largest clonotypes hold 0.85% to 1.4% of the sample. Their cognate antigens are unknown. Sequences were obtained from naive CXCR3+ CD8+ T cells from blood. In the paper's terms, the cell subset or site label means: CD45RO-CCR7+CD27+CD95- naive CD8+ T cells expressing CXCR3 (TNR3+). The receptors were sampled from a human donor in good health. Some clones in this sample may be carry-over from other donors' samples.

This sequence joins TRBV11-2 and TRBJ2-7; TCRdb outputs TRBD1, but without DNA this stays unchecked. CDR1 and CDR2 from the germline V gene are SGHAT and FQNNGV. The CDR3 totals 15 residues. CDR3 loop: CASNLGQGYSYEQYF.

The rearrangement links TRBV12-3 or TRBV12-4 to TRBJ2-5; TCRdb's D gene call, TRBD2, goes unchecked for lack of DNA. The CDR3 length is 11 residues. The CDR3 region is CASRQGQTQYF.

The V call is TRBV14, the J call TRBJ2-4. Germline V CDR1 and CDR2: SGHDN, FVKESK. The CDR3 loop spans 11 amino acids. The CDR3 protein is CASSQDYIQYF.

The CDR3 sequence is CASSQAFKEDTQYF. The chain employs TRBV3-1 and TRBJ2-3. The germline gives CDR1 LGHDT, CDR2 YNNKEL (reference sequence). The CDR3 is 14 amino acids.

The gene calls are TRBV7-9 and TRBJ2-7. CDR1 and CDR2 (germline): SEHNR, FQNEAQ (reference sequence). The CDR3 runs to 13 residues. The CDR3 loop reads CASSLYRTYEQYF.

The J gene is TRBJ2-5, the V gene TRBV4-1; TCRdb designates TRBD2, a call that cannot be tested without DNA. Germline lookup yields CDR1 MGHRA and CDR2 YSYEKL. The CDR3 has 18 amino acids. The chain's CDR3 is CASSQGRGGLVFQETQYF.

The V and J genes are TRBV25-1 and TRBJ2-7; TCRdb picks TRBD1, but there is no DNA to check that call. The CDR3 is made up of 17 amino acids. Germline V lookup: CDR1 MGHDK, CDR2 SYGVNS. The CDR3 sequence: CASSESARDLDYYEQYF.

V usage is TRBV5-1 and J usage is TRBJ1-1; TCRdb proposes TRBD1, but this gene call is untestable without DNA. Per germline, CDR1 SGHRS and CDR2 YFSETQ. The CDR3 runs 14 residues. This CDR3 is CASSFGGSNTEAFF.

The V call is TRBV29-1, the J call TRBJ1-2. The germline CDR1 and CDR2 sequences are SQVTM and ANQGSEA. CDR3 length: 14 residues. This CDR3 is CSVDRVGFGDGYTF.

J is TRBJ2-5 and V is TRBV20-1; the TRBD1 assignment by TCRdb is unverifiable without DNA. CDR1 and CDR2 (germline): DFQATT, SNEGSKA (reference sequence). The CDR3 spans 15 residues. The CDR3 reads CSARDLIQGWETQYF.

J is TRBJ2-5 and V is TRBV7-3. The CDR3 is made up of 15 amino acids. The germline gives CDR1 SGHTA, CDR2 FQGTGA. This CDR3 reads CASSSGLLGQETQYF.

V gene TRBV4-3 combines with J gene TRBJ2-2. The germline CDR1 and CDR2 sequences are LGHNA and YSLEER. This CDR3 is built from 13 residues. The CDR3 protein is CASSQARTGELFF.

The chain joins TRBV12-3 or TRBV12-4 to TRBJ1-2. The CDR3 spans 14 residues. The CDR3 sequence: CASSLGPGDDGYTF.

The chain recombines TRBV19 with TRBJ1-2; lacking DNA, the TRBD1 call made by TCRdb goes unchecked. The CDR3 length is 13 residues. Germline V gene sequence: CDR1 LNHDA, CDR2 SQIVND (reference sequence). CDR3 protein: CASSLTGDYGYTF.

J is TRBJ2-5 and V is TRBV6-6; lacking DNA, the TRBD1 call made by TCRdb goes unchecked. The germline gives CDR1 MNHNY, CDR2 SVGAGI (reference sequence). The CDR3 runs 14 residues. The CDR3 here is CASGDRASQETQYF.

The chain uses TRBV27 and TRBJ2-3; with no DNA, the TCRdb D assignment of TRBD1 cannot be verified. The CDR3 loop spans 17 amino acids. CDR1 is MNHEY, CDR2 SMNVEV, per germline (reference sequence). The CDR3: CASSWTGHRISTDTQYF.

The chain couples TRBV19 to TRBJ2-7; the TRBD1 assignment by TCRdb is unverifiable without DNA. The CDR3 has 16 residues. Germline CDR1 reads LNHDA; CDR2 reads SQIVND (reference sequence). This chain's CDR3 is CASSMLAGPPPYEQYF.

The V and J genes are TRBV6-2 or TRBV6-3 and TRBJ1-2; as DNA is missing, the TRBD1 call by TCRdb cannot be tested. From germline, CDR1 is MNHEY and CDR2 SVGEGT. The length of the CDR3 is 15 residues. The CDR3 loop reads CASRPPGQLLYGYTF.

The CDR3 sequence is CASSGRDSPYEQYF. The rearrangement links TRBV28 to TRBJ2-7; as DNA is missing, the TRBD1 call by TCRdb cannot be tested. Germline V CDR1 and CDR2: MDHEN, SYDVKM. This CDR3 spans 14 amino acids.

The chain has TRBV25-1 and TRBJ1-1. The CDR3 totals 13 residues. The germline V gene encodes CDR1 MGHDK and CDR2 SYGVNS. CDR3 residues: CASSTHANTEAFF.

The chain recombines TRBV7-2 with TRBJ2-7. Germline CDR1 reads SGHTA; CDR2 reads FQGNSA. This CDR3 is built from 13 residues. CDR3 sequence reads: CASTTGVTYEQYF.

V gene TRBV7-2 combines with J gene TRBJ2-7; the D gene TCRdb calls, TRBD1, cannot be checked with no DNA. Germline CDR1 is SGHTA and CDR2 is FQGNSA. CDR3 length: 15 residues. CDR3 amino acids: CASSDSGTPSYEQYF.

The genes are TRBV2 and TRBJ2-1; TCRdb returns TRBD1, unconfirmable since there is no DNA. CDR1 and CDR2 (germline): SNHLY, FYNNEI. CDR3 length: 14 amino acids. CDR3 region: CASSQGGSYNEQFF.

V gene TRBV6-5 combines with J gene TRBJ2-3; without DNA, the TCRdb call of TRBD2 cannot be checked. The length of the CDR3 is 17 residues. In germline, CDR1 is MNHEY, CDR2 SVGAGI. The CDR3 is CASSRPSLAGGPDTQYF.

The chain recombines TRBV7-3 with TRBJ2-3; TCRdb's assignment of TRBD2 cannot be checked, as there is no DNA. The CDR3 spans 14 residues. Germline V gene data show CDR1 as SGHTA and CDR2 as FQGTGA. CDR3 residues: CASSWSGGADTQYF.

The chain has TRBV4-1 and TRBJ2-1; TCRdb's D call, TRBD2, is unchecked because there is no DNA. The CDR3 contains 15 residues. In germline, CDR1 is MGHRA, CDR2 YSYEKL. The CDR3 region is CASSQGSGGAYEQFF.

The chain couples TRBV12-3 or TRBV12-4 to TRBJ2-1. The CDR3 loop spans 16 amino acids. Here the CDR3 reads CASSPHDRSSYNDQFF.

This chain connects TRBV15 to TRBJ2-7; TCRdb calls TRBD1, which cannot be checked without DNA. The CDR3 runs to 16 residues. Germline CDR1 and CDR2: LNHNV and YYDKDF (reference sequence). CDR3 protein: CATSIGPGQGADEQYF.

CDR3 loop: CASSPIGQNTEAFF. The chain links TRBV14 to TRBJ1-1. The CDR3 is made up of 14 amino acids. The germline gives CDR1 SGHDN, CDR2 FVKESK.

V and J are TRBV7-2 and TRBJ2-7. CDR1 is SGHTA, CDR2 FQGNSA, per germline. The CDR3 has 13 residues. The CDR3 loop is CASRPEFSYEQYF.